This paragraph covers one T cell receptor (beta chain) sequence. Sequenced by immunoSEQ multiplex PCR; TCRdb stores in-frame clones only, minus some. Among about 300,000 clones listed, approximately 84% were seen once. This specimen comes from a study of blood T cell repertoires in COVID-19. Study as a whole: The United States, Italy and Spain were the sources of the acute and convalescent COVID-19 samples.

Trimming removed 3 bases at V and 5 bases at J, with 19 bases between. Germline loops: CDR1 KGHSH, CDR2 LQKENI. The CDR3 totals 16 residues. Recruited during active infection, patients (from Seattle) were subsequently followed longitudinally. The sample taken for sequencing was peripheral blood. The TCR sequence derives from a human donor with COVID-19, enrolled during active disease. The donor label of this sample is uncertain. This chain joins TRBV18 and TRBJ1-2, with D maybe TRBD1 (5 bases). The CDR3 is CASSPTTQVQGYGYTF. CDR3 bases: TGTGCCAGCTCACCCACCACGCAGGTTCAGGGTTATGGCTACACCTTC.